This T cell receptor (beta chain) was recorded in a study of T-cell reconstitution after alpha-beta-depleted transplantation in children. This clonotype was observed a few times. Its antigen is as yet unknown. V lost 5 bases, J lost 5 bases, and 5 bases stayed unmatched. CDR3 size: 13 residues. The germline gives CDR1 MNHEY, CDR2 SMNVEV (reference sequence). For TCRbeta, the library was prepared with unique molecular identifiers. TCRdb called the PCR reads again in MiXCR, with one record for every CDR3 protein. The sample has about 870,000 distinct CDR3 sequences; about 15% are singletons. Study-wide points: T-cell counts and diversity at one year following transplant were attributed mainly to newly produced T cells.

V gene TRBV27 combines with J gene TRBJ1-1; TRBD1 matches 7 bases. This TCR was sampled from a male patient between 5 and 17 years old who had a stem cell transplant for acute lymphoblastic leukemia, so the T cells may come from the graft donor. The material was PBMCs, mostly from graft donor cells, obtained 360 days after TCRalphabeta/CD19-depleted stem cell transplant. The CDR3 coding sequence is TGTGCCAGCAGTCACACAGGGGAGACTGAAGCTTTCTTT. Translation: CASSHTGETEAFF.